The text below deals with one TCR beta chain. The data originate from a study of blood T cell repertoires in COVID-19. Trimming at V came to 5 bases and at J to 15 bases, leaving 10 bases not matched to a gene. The length of the CDR3 is 12 residues. Produced via immunoSEQ multiplex PCR; TCRdb's table is partial and in-frame only. The data show hundreds of thousands of clones, 75% to 90% seen once. The sequencing input was peripheral blood. The receptor was derived from a woman aged 18-29 years with acute or convalescent COVID-19. This chain uses TRBV12-3 or TRBV12-4 with TRBJ2-1; 7 bases are a match to TRBD1. CDR3 DNA: TGTGCCAGCAGTATAACAGGGGTCCTCCTGTTCTTC. Amino acids: CASSITGVLLFF.